The sequence of this T cell receptor beta chain was determined in a study of CD8+ T cells in alopecia areata (dated by TCRdb to between 2017 and 2018). A note on the overall study: Treated patients were enrolled in an open-label pilot trial of oral tofacitinib, 5 to 10 mg twice daily, for moderate-to-severe alopecia areata. High-throughput TCRbeta sequencing was used to examine T cell clonal expansion in alopecia areata in both the C3H/HeJ mouse model and human patients. Tofacitinib was administered for 6 to 18 months, and 6 months of follow-up off drug were then conducted to assess delayed response and recurrence. TCRbeta CDR3 regions were amplified by immunoSEQ multiplex PCR with 35 Vbeta forward and 13 Jbeta reverse primers. Scalp tissue and sorted CD4+ and CD8+ peripheral blood T cells from patchy and totalis/universalis alopecia areata patients and from healthy controls were covered by human TCRbeta sequencing. Biopsies were taken from tofacitinib-treated patients at baseline and again at 4 and 24 weeks into treatment, and several of those patients also had a later scalp biopsy. Scalp clonality was compared across normal scalp (n=4), patchy alopecia areata scalp (n=8), and alopecia totalis/universalis scalp (n=8). RNA came from the PAXgene miRNA kit for fixed scalp, the miRNeasy kit for PBMCs, and the RNeasy kit for mouse skin.

Summary of the overall study and its limitations: Compared with normal scalp, lesional scalp had higher clonality and more expanded CD8+ clones, particularly in alopecia totalis/universalis, a pattern that suggests antigenic drive. Shared TCR sequences between patients were less evident than in mice, which may be partly attributable to HLA diversity in the patient population. Unlike mouse skin, where gammadelta T cells dominate, normal human skin contains resident alphabeta T cells that get sequenced too, which complicates analysis of the scalp TCR repertoire.

The CDR3 holds 17 amino acids from the cysteine to the phenylalanine. Left in the record is the CDR3 DNA by itself, 51 bases read in frame from the first base. The CDR1 and CDR2 encoded by the germline V gene are SNHLY and FYNNEI. The label giving this sample's time point can be read as: baseline before oral tofacitinib. Lesional scalp punch biopsies and peripheral blood were obtained from alopecia areata patients. PBMCs were separated by density centrifugation and stained for CD3, CD4 and CD8, after which CD4+ and CD8+ T cells were sorted on a FACSAria. The method was the immunoSEQ multiplex PCR assay. For TCR sequencing, RNA was extracted from every sample and reverse transcribed into cDNA to serve as template. SuperScript III was used for first-strand cDNA synthesis, primed with a 2:1 mix of oligo-dT and random hexamers. A synthetic immune receptor repertoire was used to gauge amplification bias, and whatever bias remained was removed computationally. On the study's bioinformatics: After raw reads were preprocessed to remove errors, the CDR3 was defined following IMGT conventions as running from the conserved cysteine to phenylalanine. Clonality was computed as 1 minus the Shannon entropy, with the entropy normalized by log2 of the number of productive unique TCRs. Scalp TCRbeta sequences were cross-referenced with sorted blood CD4 and CD8 repertoires so that the CD4 or CD8 identity of scalp clones could be inferred. What TCRdb holds here is the immuneACCESS table cut down to in-frame rearrangements. Part of the clones is not present; checked against another copy, under half of the missing clones reflect an unresolved V gene, and the others are unexplained. V, J and clone size are those of that table, while D and trimming were read from the DNA. This sample gives around 160,000 clones in total; about 90% of them show up just once. More than 12% of the sample belongs to the ten largest clones.

Details on this clone: There is no known antigen for this receptor. No base quality information exists; no much larger clone differs at one position.

The source material was CD8+ T cells sorted from blood, sampled at week 0. This chain is built from TRBV2 and TRBJ2-5, and 9 junction bases match TRBD1. TRBJ2-7 explains the end of the DNA better; the J call may be wrong. This receptor was taken from a human donor with alopecia areata. The sequenced DNA is TGTGCCAGCAAGGTCTTTTGGGGACAGGGAACTAATCACGAGCAGTACTTC. It encodes CASKVFWGQGTNHEQYF.